Listed below are T cell receptor beta chains from one sample, sequenced in a study of blood T cell repertoires in COVID-19. Repertoires were generated with immunoSEQ multiplex PCR, while TCRdb's copy carries only in-frame clones and drops some. Here the sample spans over 200,000 clones, roughly 85% being singletons. Sequenced material: PBMCs or T cells enriched from blood (not recorded which). The receptors derive from a man aged 35-49 years who had recovered from COVID-19. Both conserved end residues are trimmed from each CDR3. Fields, in order: V gene, CDR3 protein.

TRBV28 ASSRREQY
TRBV7-2 ASSEYKGARRDSPLH
TRBV14 ASSHRLSRAQETQY
TRBV2 ASSRGGADTEAF
TRBV19 ASSIDGSGTLQY
TRBV11-2 ASSLDLSYEQY
TRBV5-1 ASSPGQGAYEQY
TRBV28 ASSRGDRASEQY
TRBV30 AWSPGQRSSGANVLT
TRBV5-1 ASSLSSGRQTYEQY
TRBV27 ASSPEDRLVEGYT
TRBV3-1/TRBV3-2 ASSQDMTSGRALGYEQY
TRBV18 ASSPRVGSRHTEAF
TRBV25-1 ASSGWDTNQPQH
TRBV28 ASSTGQGGQPQH
TRBV7-9 ASSLGTGWGSTEAF
TRBV27 ASSFRGQGNQPQH
TRBV19 ASSYGTGIYEQY
TRBV27 ASSMTSAGYEQY
TRBV7-8 ASSLGGGYGYT
TRBV10-3 AISSREAGDTGELF
TRBV18 ASSLLKGAYEQY
TRBV6-5 ASSGRDYEQY
TRBV10-2 ASSDHQGQGLRGNTIY
TRBV6-5 ASSTSTVSGNTIY
TRBV6-5 ASSPDGDYGYT
TRBV11-1 ASQLDNDNYGYT
TRBV2 ASTPAGGVLF
TRBV13 ASSSYRDSYNEQF
TRBV11-2 ASTPSGPEQY
TRBV15 ATSPGGSYEQY
TRBV6-6 ASSTLAENTEAF
TRBV24-1 ATQDRGTPKYSYEQY
TRBV4-3 ASSQAVAGTLSNQPQH
TRBV7-2 ASSLGRTGTGNTIY